The entry below describes one T cell receptor beta chain. The data are from a study of blood T cell repertoires in COVID-19. Background on the study: Material from acute and convalescent COVID-19 was sourced from the United States, Italy and Spain. PBMCs, B-cell-depleted T cells, or T cells provided the cDNA or gDNA that made up the material.

Measured with immunoSEQ multiplex PCR; TCRdb has only the in-frame clones, and not every one. The data hold more than 95,000 clones, with roughly 90% observed a single time. V shed 3 bases, J shed 5 bases, and the junction held 11 bases outside the gene matches. Per germline, CDR1 LGHDT and CDR2 YNNKEL (reference sequence). CDR3 size: 16 residues. The sequenced sample consisted of peripheral blood. This sequence joins TRBV3-1 (or the pseudogene TRBV3-2) and TRBJ1-2, with TRBD1 matching over 8 bases. This TCR came from a man in his forties or fifties with acute or convalescent COVID-19. This CDR3 reads CASSQEGARGPYGYTF. CDR3 in DNA: TGTGCCAGCAGCCAGGAGGGAGCCAGGGGGCCTTATGGCTACACCTTC.